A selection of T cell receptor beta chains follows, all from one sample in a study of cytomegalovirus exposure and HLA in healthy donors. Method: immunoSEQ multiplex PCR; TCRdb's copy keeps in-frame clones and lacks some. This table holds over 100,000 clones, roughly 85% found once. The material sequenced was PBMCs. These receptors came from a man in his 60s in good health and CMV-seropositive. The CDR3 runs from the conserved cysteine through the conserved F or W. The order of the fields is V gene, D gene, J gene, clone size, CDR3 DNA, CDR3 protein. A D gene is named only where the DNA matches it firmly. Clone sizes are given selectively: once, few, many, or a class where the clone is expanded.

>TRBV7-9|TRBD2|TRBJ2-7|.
TGTGCCAGCAGCCGAGAACTAGCGCCCCGGGGGGAGCAGTACTTC
CASSRELAPRGEQYF
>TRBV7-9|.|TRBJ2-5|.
TGTGCCAGCAGCTTAGGGTCGGTAGAGACCCAGTACTTC
CASSLGSVETQYF
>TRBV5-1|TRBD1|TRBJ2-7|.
TGCGCCAGCAGCTCTGGGACAGGCCCTGTCGAGCAGTACTTC
CASSSGTGPVEQYF
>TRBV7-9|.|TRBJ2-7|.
TGTGCCAGCACCCAAGGTCGGGACGAGCAGTACTTC
CASTQGRDEQYF
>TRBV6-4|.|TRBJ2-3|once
TGTGCCAGCAGTGACACAGGCGGACCGAGAGATACGCAGTATTTT
CASSDTGGPRDTQYF
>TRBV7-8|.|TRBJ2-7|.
TGTGCCAGCAGCGCAACAGGGCTTCCCTACGAGCAGTACTTC
CASSATGLPYEQYF
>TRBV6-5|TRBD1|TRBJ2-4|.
TGTGCCAGCAGCCGGGACAGTCTAGCCAAAAACATTCAGTACTTC
CASSRDSLAKNIQYF
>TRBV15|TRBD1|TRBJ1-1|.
TGTGCCACCAGCAGAGGGTCCCGGGACAGGGGTCAGCGTATCAGAGCTTTCTTT
CATSRGSRDRGQRIRAFF
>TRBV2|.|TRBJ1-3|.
TGTGCCAGCAGTGCCGACAGCCTCTATGGAAACACCATATATTTT
CASSADSLYGNTIYF
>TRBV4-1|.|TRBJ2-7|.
TGCGCCAGCAGCCAAGAGATAGTACCACCGAGGCACGAGCAGTACTTC
CASSQEIVPPRHEQYF
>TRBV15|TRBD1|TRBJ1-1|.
TGTGCCACCAGCAGAGATTGGGGCCAGGGGGTGTCCCGGAACACTGAAGCTTTCTTT
CATSRDWGQGVSRNTEAFF
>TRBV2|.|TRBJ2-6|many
TGTGCCAGCAGGGAATACTTCGTCGGGGCCAACGTCCTGACTTTC
CASREYFVGANVLTF
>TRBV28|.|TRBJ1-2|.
TGTGCCAGCAGTCCCCGGGGATCAGGAGTCTATGGCTACACCTTC
CASSPRGSGVYGYTF
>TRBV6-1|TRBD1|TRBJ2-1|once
TGTGCCAGCAGTGCCCTCGGGACAGGTTTGGATGAGCAGTTCTTC
CASSALGTGLDEQFF
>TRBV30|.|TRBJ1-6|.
TGTGCCTGGAGTGAACAGGGTTATTCACCCCTCCACTTT
CAWSEQGYSPLHF
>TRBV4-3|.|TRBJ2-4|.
TGCGCCAGCAGCCAAGAGGTACTCGGGGGAGAAAACATTCAGTACTTC
CASSQEVLGGENIQYF
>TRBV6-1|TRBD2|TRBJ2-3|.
TGTGCCAGCATGCGACTAGCGGGGAATTCAGATACGCAGTATTTT
CASMRLAGNSDTQYF
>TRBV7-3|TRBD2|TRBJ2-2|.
TGTGCCAGACCGAAGACTAGCAGCTCATTAGCGAACACCGGGGAGCTGTTTTTT
CARPKTSSSLANTGELFF
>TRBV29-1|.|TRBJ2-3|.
TGCAGCGTGACAGGAGACTTAGCAGATACGCAGTATTTT
CSVTGDLADTQYF
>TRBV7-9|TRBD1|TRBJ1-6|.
TGTGCCAGCAGTGGACAGGGGCAAGATAATTCACCCCTCCACTTT
CASSGQGQDNSPLHF
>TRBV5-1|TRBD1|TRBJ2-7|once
TGCGCCAGCAGCGAGGACAGGGACATAGGCTACGAGCAGTACTTC
CASSEDRDIGYEQYF
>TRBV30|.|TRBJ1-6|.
TGTGCCTGGACACTTAATTCACCCCTCCACTTT
CAWTLNSPLHF
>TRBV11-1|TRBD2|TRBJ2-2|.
TGTGCCAGCAGCTCGGGACTAGCGGGGTCGAACACCGGGGAGCTGTTTTTT
CASSSGLAGSNTGELFF
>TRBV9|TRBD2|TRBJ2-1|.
TGTGCCAGCAGCCTCTTGGGGAGCGGGGGGCCCTACAATGAGCAGTTCTTC
CASSLLGSGGPYNEQFF
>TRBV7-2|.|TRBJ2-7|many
TGTGCCAGCAGCCACAGCTCCTACGAGCAGTACTTC
CASSHSSYEQYF
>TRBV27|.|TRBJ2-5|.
TGTGCCAGCAGTTTTAGTGCCCAAGAGACCCAGTACTTC
CASSFSAQETQYF
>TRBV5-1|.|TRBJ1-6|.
TGCGCCAGCAGCTTCGGACAGCTTAATTCACCCCTCCACTTT
CASSFGQLNSPLHF
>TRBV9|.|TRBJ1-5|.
TGTGCCAGCAGCCCACAGGGAGGGTATCTTCAGCCCCAGCATTTT
CASSPQGGYLQPQHF
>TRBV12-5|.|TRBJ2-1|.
TGTGCTAGTGGTTGGGGGCGGCTCAATGAGCAGTTCTTC
CASGWGRLNEQFF
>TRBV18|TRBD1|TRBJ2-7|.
TGTGCCAGCTCGGATACAGGGGCGGGCGAGCAGTACTTC
CASSDTGAGEQYF
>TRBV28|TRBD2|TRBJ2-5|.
TGTGCCAGCAGTATACTAGCGGGTGCGCAAGAGACCCAGTACTTC
CASSILAGAQETQYF
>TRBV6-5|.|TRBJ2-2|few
TGTGCCAGCAGTCCCGGACAGAACACCGGGGAGCTGTTTTTT
CASSPGQNTGELFF
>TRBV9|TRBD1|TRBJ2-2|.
TGTGCCAGCAGCGATTACAGGGGGGTCGGCACCGGGGAGCTGTTTTTT
CASSDYRGVGTGELFF
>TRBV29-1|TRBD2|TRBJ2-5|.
TGCAGCGTTGAAGATTTGATCCTAGCGGGGAGGCAAGAGACCCAGTACTTC
CSVEDLILAGRQETQYF
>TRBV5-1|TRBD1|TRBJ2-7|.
TGCGCCAGCAGGCCGGGACAGGCAATATACGAGCAGTACTTC
CASRPGQAIYEQYF
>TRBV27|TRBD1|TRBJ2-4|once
TGTGCCAGCAGCTCCATGGGGCGAGGGACAGTCCCCATTCAGTACTTC
CASSSMGRGTVPIQYF
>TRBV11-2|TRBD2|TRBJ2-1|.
TGTGCCAGCCGAAGGGGGGGACTAGCGGGTAATGAGCAGTTCTTC
CASRRGGLAGNEQFF
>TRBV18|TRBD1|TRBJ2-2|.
TGTGCCAGCTCACTGGACAGGGACTACACCGGGGAGCTGTTTTTT
CASSLDRDYTGELFF
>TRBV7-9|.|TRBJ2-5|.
TGTGCCAGCAGCCCAGGGGAGACCCAGTACTTC
CASSPGETQYF
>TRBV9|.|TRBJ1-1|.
TGTGCCAGCAGCGGATACCCGGGGGGCTTGCGACCCCTCACTGAAGCTTTCTTT
CASSGYPGGLRPLTEAFF
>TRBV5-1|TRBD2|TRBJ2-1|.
TGCGCCAGCATCTCAACTAGCGGGGCATACAATGAGCAGTTCTTC
CASISTSGAYNEQFF
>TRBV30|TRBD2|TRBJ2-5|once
TGTGCCTGGAGTGGACTAGCCGGGGGAGAGACCCAGTACTTC
CAWSGLAGGETQYF
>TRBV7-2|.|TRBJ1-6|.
TGTGCCAGCAGCTTAGGAGTTGTCAGGGGTTTCAATAATTCACCCCTCCACTTT
CASSLGVVRGFNNSPLHF
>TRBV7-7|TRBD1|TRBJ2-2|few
TGTGCCAGCAGCCCGCAGGGGGCGGGCGGGGAGCTGTTTTTT
CASSPQGAGGELFF
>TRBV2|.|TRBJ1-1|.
TGTGCCAGCAGAATCATGAACACTGAAGCTTTCTTT
CASRIMNTEAFF
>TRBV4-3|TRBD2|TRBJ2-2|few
TGCGCCAGCACCCGACTAGCGGGCGCCGGGGAGCTGTTTTTT
CASTRLAGAGELFF
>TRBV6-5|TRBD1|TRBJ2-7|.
TGTGCCAGCTCAGACCCCGGGACAGCGACCTACGAGCAGTACTTC
CASSDPGTATYEQYF
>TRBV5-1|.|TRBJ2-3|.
TGCGCCAGCAGCCGGGACACAGATACGCAGTATTTT
CASSRDTDTQYF
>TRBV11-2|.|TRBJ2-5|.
TGTGCCAGCAGCTTAGCCCTGAGGGTCCAGTACTTC
CASSLALRVQYF
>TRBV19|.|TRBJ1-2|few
TGTGCCAGTAGCTTTGGCATACCAAACTATGGCTACACCTTC
CASSFGIPNYGYTF
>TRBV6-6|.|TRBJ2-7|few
TGTGCCAGCAGTTACTCGAATGAGGGCTACGAGCAGTACTTC
CASSYSNEGYEQYF
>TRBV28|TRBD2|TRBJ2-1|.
TGTGCCAGCAGTACGACTAGCGGGGGGGTCAATGAGCAGTTCTTC
CASSTTSGGVNEQFF